A selection of T cell receptor beta chains follows, all from one sample in a study of blood T cell repertoires in COVID-19. The assay was immunoSEQ multiplex PCR, and TCRdb's table has in-frame clones only and misses some. The sample shows around 87,000 clones, roughly nine tenths of them seen only once. Sequenced sample: peripheral blood. The receptors were sampled from a man aged 45 to 65 with acute or convalescent COVID-19. The CDR3 runs from the conserved cysteine through the conserved F or W. The order of the fields is J gene, clone size, D gene, CDR3 length, V gene, CDR3 protein, CDR3 DNA. The D gene is left open where the match is weak. The size field is filled for only some rows; it gives once, few, many or a size class.

>TRBJ2-5|NA|NA|14|TRBV28
CASSLSLVGETQYF
TGTGCCAGCAGTTTAAGTCTAGTCGGAGAGACCCAGTACTTC
>TRBJ2-2|NA|TRBD1|17|TRBV18
CASSPPKGTGLAGELFF
TGTGCCAGCTCACCACCGAAAGGGACAGGGTTAGCCGGGGAGCTGTTTTTT
>TRBJ2-5|once|TRBD2|14|TRBV30
CAWNGAGAYETQYF
TGTGCCTGGAATGGAGCGGGGGCCTACGAGACCCAGTACTTC
>TRBJ1-1|few|NA|13|TRBV7-3
CASSLNPGTEAFF
TGTGCCAGCAGCCTGAATCCGGGAACTGAAGCTTTCTTT
>TRBJ1-2|NA|TRBD1|14|TRBV28
CASSSDRGNYGYTF
TGTGCCAGCAGCTCGGACAGGGGGAACTATGGCTACACCTTC
>TRBJ1-2|NA|NA|13|TRBV9
CASSVQGALGATF
TGTGCCAGCAGCGTACAGGGTGCACTTGGAGCCACCTTC
>TRBJ1-2|NA|NA|15|TRBV5-4
CASTLPSQRPYGYTF
TGTGCCAGCACCTTACCCAGCCAGCGGCCCTATGGCTACACCTTC
>TRBJ1-2|NA|NA|15|TRBV30
CAWSAGSVANYGYTF
TGTGCCTGGAGCGCAGGATCTGTCGCTAACTATGGCTACACCTTC
>TRBJ1-5|once|TRBD1|14|TRBV30
CAWSLTGGGQPQHF
TGTGCCTGGAGCTTGACAGGGGGAGGTCAGCCCCAGCATTTT
>TRBJ2-3|once|TRBD2|17|TRBV7-9
CASSVTSGGKGGDTQYF
TGTGCCAGCAGCGTTACTAGCGGGGGGAAAGGGGGTGATACGCAGTATTTT
>TRBJ2-5|NA|TRBD2|18|TRBV5-6
CASSLEGLLGSGGETQYF
TGTGCCAGCAGCTTGGAGGGCCTGCTGGGATCGGGGGGTGAGACCCAGTACTTC
>TRBJ2-2|NA|TRBD1|15|TRBV3-1/TRBV3-2
CASSRGTVNTGELFF
TGTGCCAGCAGCCGTGGGACAGTTAACACCGGGGAGCTGTTTTTT
>TRBJ2-3|NA|NA|15|TRBV9
CASSVGVSSADTQYF
TGTGCCAGCAGCGTAGGAGTTAGCTCTGCAGATACGCAGTATTTT
>TRBJ1-6|NA|TRBD1|17|TRBV10-3
CAISELTPGQGYSPLHF
TGTGCCATCAGTGAGTTGACCCCGGGACAGGGGTATTCACCCCTCCACTTT
>TRBJ2-5|NA|TRBD1|14|TRBV7-2
CASGGTGEKETQYF
TGTGCCTCTGGAGGGACAGGGGAAAAAGAGACCCAGTACTTC
>TRBJ2-1|NA|TRBD1|15|TRBV18
CASSPTGQGNNEQFF
TGTGCCAGCTCGCCCACGGGACAGGGAAACAATGAGCAGTTCTTC
>TRBJ2-3|NA|NA|15|TRBV9
CASSAKGLLTDTQYF
TGTGCCAGCAGCGCAAAGGGACTGCTCACAGATACGCAGTATTTT
>TRBJ1-1|NA|NA|14|TRBV6-5
CASSYRGENTEAFF
TGTGCCAGCAGTTACCGGGGAGAGAACACTGAAGCTTTCTTT
>TRBJ2-3|NA|NA|15|TRBV28
CASSLGRVAPDTQYF
TGTGCCAGCAGTTTGGGCAGGGTAGCTCCAGATACGCAGTATTTT
>TRBJ2-2|NA|NA|13|TRBV5-6
CASSLTDTGELFF
TGTGCCAGCAGCTTAACAGACACCGGGGAGCTGTTTTTT
>TRBJ1-1|NA|TRBD1|14|TRBV7-3
CASSGQGANTEAFF
TGTGCCAGCAGCGGACAGGGGGCGAACACTGAAGCTTTCTTT
>TRBJ2-1|NA|TRBD2|17|TRBV7-6
CASSYQSGLAGVDEQFF
TGTGCCAGCAGCTACCAGTCAGGACTAGCGGGAGTTGATGAGCAGTTCTTC
>TRBJ1-4|NA|NA|15|TRBV6-1
CASSEVQSRREKLFF
TGTGCCAGCAGTGAAGTGCAGTCTCGTCGCGAAAAACTGTTTTTT
>TRBJ1-1|NA|NA|14|TRBV2
CASRPYARGTEAFF
TGTGCCAGCAGACCGTACGCCCGGGGAACTGAAGCTTTCTTT
>TRBJ1-2|NA|TRBD1|15|TRBV6-5
CASRVPGQGADGYTF
TGTGCCAGCAGGGTTCCGGGACAGGGGGCGGATGGCTACACCTTC
>TRBJ1-1|NA|NA|15|TRBV7-9
CASSPPGVGHTEAFF
TGTGCCAGCAGCCCACCGGGGGTAGGTCACACTGAAGCTTTCTTT
>TRBJ1-2|NA|TRBD1|14|TRBV3-1/TRBV3-2
CASSQDLQGYGYTF
TGTGCCAGCAGCCAAGATCTACAGGGGTATGGCTACACCTTC
>TRBJ2-3|NA|NA|16|TRBV5-4
CASRLVRGASTDTQYF
TGTGCCAGCCGCTTAGTCCGGGGAGCTAGCACAGATACGCAGTATTTT
>TRBJ1-2|NA|TRBD1|17|TRBV5-1
CASSLGAGGDGNYGYTF
TGCGCCAGCAGCTTGGGGGCAGGGGGCGATGGTAACTATGGCTACACCTTC
>TRBJ2-2|NA|TRBD2|15|TRBV6-5
CASSYSGGGAGELFF
TGTGCCAGCAGTTACTCTGGCGGGGGGGCCGGGGAGCTGTTTTTT
>TRBJ1-1|NA|TRBD1|11|TRBV7-9
CAGQGVTEAFF
TGTGCCGGACAGGGCGTGACTGAAGCTTTCTTT
>TRBJ1-2|NA|NA|15|TRBV2
CASSGGTLSNYGYTF
TGTGCCAGCAGTGGTGGGACACTATCTAACTATGGCTACACCTTC
>TRBJ2-5|NA|TRBD2|16|TRBV18
CASSPALAGEKETQYF
TGTGCCAGCTCCCCGGCCCTAGCGGGGGAGAAAGAGACCCAGTACTTC
>TRBJ2-5|NA|TRBD2|16|TRBV11-2
CASSLASGGAGETQYF
TGTGCCAGCAGCTTAGCTAGCGGGGGGGCTGGAGAGACCCAGTACTTC
>TRBJ1-6|NA|NA|13|TRBV19
CATSDSYNSPLHF
TGTGCCACCTCAGACTCCTATAATTCACCCCTCCACTTT
>TRBJ2-1|NA|NA|13|TRBV5-1
CASSIENPHEQFF
TGCGCCAGCAGCATCGAGAATCCCCATGAGCAGTTCTTC
>TRBJ1-1|NA|TRBD1|15|TRBV7-2
CASSSGTGMNTEAFF
TGTGCCAGCAGCTCAGGGACAGGGATGAACACTGAAGCTTTCTTT
>TRBJ1-4|once|TRBD1|13|TRBV12-3/TRBV12-4
CAGSDRVSEKLFF
TGTGCCGGGTCCGACAGGGTAAGCGAAAAACTGTTTTTT
>TRBJ1-4|few|NA|15|TRBV15
CATSRDRGYYEKLFF
TGTGCCACCAGCAGAGACAGGGGATACTATGAAAAACTGTTTTTT
>TRBJ2-5|NA|TRBD2|13|TRBV18
CASSLGLAETQYF
TGTGCCAGCTCACTGGGACTAGCGGAGACCCAGTACTTC
>TRBJ1-3|NA|TRBD1|16|TRBV27
CASSERDREAGNTIYF
TGTGCCAGCAGTGAGAGGGACAGGGAGGCTGGAAACACCATATATTTT
>TRBJ2-6|NA|NA|16|TRBV3-1/TRBV3-2
CASSQEGQVGANVLTF
TGTGCCAGCAGCCAAGAGGGGCAGGTCGGGGCCAACGTCCTGACTTTC
>TRBJ2-4|NA|TRBD2|15|TRBV7-2
CASSQSTAGGNIQYF
TGTGCCAGCAGCCAATCAACAGCGGGGGGGAACATTCAGTACTTC
>TRBJ2-3|NA|TRBD2|18|TRBV14
CASSPSSGGRQRTDTQYF
TGTGCCAGCAGCCCCTCTAGCGGGGGGCGACAGCGTACAGATACGCAGTATTTT
>TRBJ1-3|NA|NA|14|TRBV7-9
CASSREAAGNTIYF
TGTGCCAGCAGCCGAGAAGCGGCTGGAAACACCATATATTTT
>TRBJ1-2|NA|NA|14|TRBV9
CASSPTGSGYGYTF
TGTGCCAGCAGCCCAACTGGATCGGGGTATGGCTACACCTTC
>TRBJ1-4|NA|NA|15|TRBV19
CASSITGQTGEKLFF
TGTGCCAGTAGTATTACCGGACAGACTGGCGAAAAACTGTTTTTT
>TRBJ1-5|NA|TRBD1|16|TRBV6-4
CASRKTGELGNQPQHF
TGTGCCAGCAGGAAGACAGGGGAGTTGGGCAATCAGCCCCAGCATTTT
>TRBJ2-1|once|NA|13|TRBV12-3/TRBV12-4
CASSLLYGGEQFF
TGTGCCAGCAGTCTCCTATACGGGGGTGAGCAGTTCTTC
>TRBJ2-2|NA|NA|15|TRBV14
CASSQVRGLAGELFF
TGTGCCAGCAGCCAAGTCCGGGGGTTGGCCGGGGAGCTGTTTTTT
>TRBJ2-1|NA|NA|15|TRBV2
CASSAGEGSYNEQFF
TGTGCCAGCAGTGCGGGGGAAGGCTCCTACAATGAGCAGTTCTTC